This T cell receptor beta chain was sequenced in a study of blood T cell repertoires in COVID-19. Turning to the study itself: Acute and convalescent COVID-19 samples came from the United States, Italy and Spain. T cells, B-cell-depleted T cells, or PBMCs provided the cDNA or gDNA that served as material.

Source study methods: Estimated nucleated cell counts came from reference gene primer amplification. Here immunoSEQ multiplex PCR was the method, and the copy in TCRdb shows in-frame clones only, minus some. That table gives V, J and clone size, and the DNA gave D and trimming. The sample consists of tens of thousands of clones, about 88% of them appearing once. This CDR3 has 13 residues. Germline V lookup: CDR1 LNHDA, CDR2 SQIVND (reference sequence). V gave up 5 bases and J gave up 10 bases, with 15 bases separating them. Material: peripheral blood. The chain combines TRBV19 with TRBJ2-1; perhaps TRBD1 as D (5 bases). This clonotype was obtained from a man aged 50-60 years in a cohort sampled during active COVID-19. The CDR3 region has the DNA TGTGCCAGTAGTTTGTCCTCAGGGCGGGAGCAGTTCTTC. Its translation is CASSLSSGREQFF. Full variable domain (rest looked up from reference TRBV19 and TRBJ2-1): DGGITQSPKYLFRKEGQNVTLSCEQNLNHDAMYWYRQDPGQGLRLIYYSQIVNDFQKGDIAEGYSVSREKKESFPLTVTSAQKNPTAFYLCASSLSSGREQFFGPGTRLTVL.